The entry that follows covers one TCR beta chain sequence. The antigen is not known. The sample comes from a study of monozygotic twins with inflammatory bowel disease. General study findings and limits: Those with IBD had lower TCRbeta diversity (inverse Simpson) than their healthy co-twins did.

For every TCR library, about 4,000 ng of total RNA was used. Both the TCRalpha cDNA and the TCRbeta cDNA were taken through two nested PCRs, lasting approximately 16 and 9 cycles. TCRdb re-called the 5' RACE reads; one entry per CDR3 protein, DNA not given. Its table records a few hundred thousand distinct CDR3 sequences. The CDR3 is 13 amino acids. Germline values: CDR1 DFQATT, CDR2 SNEGSKA (reference sequence). Investigators pulled total RNA out of whole blood and did not sort T cells. The sequenced material came from blood. This receptor was taken from a human donor with ulcerative colitis or Crohn's disease, or a healthy co-twin of an affected twin (not recorded which). V and J are TRBV20-1 and TRBJ2-3; TCRdb's D gene call, TRBD2, goes unchecked for lack of DNA. CDR3 protein: CSAAGFLTDTQYF.